The T cell receptor (beta chain) described here comes from a study of control samples from healthy donors and cancer patients. Data came from immunoSEQ multiplex PCR; TCRdb stores just in-frame clones and leaves some out. Its listing shows some 190,000 clones. The V gene's germline CDR1 is SGHNT and CDR2 YENEEA. V lost 0 bases, J lost 7 bases, and 13 bases lay in between. This CDR3 is built from 15 residues. The chain combines TRBV11-3 with TRBJ1-5; D unresolved. The source is a woman aged 30 to 39 in good health. The sequenced sample was blood. The CDR3 protein is CASSLEPQVDQPQHF. CDR3 sequence (DNA): TGTGCCAGCAGCTTAGAGCCCCAGGTGGACCAGCCCCAGCATTTT.